The 8 T cell receptor beta chains below were found in one sample sequenced in a study of OX40 agonist ivuxolimab in advanced cancers. Sequencing was performed with immunoSEQ multiplex PCR; in TCRdb, only in-frame clones are kept and a portion is missing. The data show some 60,000 clones, about 82% seen once. The starting material was CD4+ or CD8+ T cells sorted from blood, obtained in a trial of the OX40 agonist ivuxolimab. All receptors derive from an adult with an advanced solid tumor such as melanoma, head and neck, liver or kidney cancer.

V is TRBV5-1 and J is TRBJ2-7, with 10 positions matching TRBD1. V shed 4 bases, J shed 0 bases, and the junction held 4 bases outside the gene matches. This CDR3 is built from 15 residues. From germline, CDR1 is SGHRS and CDR2 YFSETQ. The CDR3 DNA reads as TGCGCCAGCAGCCCGACAGGGGGCGCCTCCTACGAGCAGTACGTC. This gives the protein CASSPTGGASYEQYV.

In its sample, this clone was seen a few times. The chain recombines TRBV6-1 with TRBJ2-7, with TRBD2 matching over 7 bases. There are 13 residues in the CDR3. Trimming cost V 6 bases and J 4 bases; bases outside gene matches: 6. CDR1 is MNHNS, CDR2 SASEGT, per germline. The CDR3 loop reads CASRTTGGYEQYV. The CDR3 nucleotides are TGTGCCAGCAGAACGACGGGGGGTTACGAGCAGTACGTC.

The CDR3 loop reads CASNILDTQYF. In nucleotides, the CDR3 is TGCGCCAGCAATATCTTAGATACGCAGTATTTT. The rearrangement uses TRBV5-1 and TRBJ2-3; no clear D. V was pared by 6 bases and J by 5 bases, with 7 bases between. Germline CDR1 SGHRS, CDR2 YFSETQ. The CDR3 loop spans 11 amino acids. Full variable domain (remainder filled in from reference TRBV5-1 and TRBJ2-3): KAGVTQTPRYLIKTRGQQVTLSCSPISGHRSVSWYQQTPGQGLQFLFEYFSETQRNKGNFPGRFSGRQFSNSRSEMNVSTLELGDSALYLCASNILDTQYFGPGTRLTVL.

The chain combines TRBV2 with TRBJ2-7; D is ambiguous. V was clipped by 1 base and J by 1 base, with 5 bases between them. The germline V gene encodes CDR1 SNHLY and CDR2 FYNNEI. The CDR3 length is 13 residues. The chain's CDR3 is CASSEVLSYEQYF. In DNA, the CDR3 is TGTGCCAGCAGTGAAGTTCTTTCCTACGAGCAGTACTTC.

The chain links TRBV9 to TRBJ2-2; D gene unclear. Deletions cut 6 bases from V and 3 bases from J, with 6 bases between. Germline CDR1 SGDLS, CDR2 YYNGEE. The CDR3 sequence is 12 residues long. CDR3 bases: TGTGCCAGCAACCCTTACACCGGGGAGCTGTTTTTT. Encoded protein: CASNPYTGELFF.

By sample share, this clone is medium-sized. The gene calls are TRBV11-2 and TRBJ1-1; D is unresolved. Germline values: CDR1 SGHAT, CDR2 FQNNGV. The CDR3 is 15 amino acids. The V end lost 0 bases, the J end lost 1 base, and 9 bases lay between the germline ends. In DNA form, the CDR3 reads TGTGCCAGCAGCTTAGACCCGGGGTCGAACACTGAAGCTTTCTTT. Amino acids: CASSLDPGSNTEAFF.

This clone was found a few times. In the same sample, other DNA sequences code for this CDR3. The genes are TRBV12-5 and TRBJ2-2; 11 bases match TRBD1. Germline values: CDR1 LGHNT, CDR2 FRNRAP. The CDR3 covers 17 residues. J was trimmed by 5 bases and V by 8 bases; bases with no gene match: 13. The CDR3 loop reads CASRGPGTGGGTGELFF. CDR3 DNA: TGTGCTAGTAGGGGACCCGGGACAGGGGGGGGTACCGGGGAGCTGTTTTTT.

This chain connects TRBV11-2 to TRBJ2-7; D not resolved. The CDR3 runs to 14 residues. The V and J ends lost 0 bases and 0 bases respectively, with 6 bases between them. Germline values: CDR1 SGHAT, CDR2 FQNNGV. CDR3 in DNA: TGTGCCAGCAGCTTAGACCCCAGCTCCTACGAGCAGTACTTC. It codes for CASSLDPSSYEQYF. The whole variable domain, remainder taken from reference TRBV11-2 and TRBJ2-7, is EAGVAQSPRYKIIEKRQSVAFWCNPISGHATLYWYQQILGQGPKLLIQFQNNGVVDDSQLPKDRFSAERLKGVDSTLKIQPAKLEDSAVYLCASSLDPSSYEQYFGPGTRLTVT.